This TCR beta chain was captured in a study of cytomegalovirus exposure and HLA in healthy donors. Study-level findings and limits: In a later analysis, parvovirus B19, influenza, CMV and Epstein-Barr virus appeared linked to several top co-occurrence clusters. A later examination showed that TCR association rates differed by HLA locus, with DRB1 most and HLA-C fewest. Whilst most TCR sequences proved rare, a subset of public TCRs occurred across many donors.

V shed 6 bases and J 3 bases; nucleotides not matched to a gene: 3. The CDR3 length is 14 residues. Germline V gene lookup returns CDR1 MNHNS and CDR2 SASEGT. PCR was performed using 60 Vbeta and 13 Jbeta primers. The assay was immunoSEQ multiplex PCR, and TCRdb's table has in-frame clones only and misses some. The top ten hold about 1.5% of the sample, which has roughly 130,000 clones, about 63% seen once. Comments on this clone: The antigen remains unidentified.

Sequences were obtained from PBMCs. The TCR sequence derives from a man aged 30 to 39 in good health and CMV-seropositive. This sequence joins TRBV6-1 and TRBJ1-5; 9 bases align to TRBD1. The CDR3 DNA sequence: TGTGCCAGCAGCGGGGACAGGGTCAATCAGCCCCAGCATTTT. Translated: CASSGDRVNQPQHF.